A single sample gave rise to the 22 T cell receptor beta chains below, sequenced in a study of a mutant IDH1 vaccine in newly diagnosed glioma. TCRdb's copy holds only in-frame clones and misses some; the assay was immunoSEQ multiplex PCR. The sample carries just under 95,000 clones, 80% recorded once. The time point here: baseline, week 1 (first vaccination visit). Treatment denoted: pre-vaccination baseline after standard-of-care therapy. The sample was PBMCs, taken from a glioma patient treated with radiotherapy, temozolomide or both. These receptors were collected from a man aged 40-50 years with glioma.

Here the CDR3 DNA reads TGTGCCAGCAGTGAACAAGACAGAAATCCCTCCTACGAGCAGTACTTC. Translating gives CASSEQDRNPSYEQYF. The chain carries TRBV6-1 and TRBJ2-7; maybe TRBD1 (5 bases). Germline V gives CDR1 MNHNS, CDR2 SASEGT. This CDR3 region has 16 residues. The V and J ends lost 2 bases and 0 bases respectively, with 14 bases between them.

This clone has at least ten counts. The V call is TRBV4-1, the J call TRBJ1-5; 8 bases are shared with TRBD1. CDR1 is MGHRA and CDR2 is YSYEKL in the germline V gene. The CDR3 is 16 amino acids. The junction had 11 bases not matched to a gene; V was cut back by 4 bases and J by 6 bases. In DNA form, the CDR3 reads TGCGCCAGCAGCCTACTACCGACAGGGGCGGGTCAGCCCCAGCATTTT. Encoded protein: CASSLLPTGAGQPQHF.

The J gene is TRBJ1-3, the V gene TRBV11-2; D remains ambiguous. CDR3 length: 15 residues. Trimming took 5 bases from V and 0 from J, leaving 11 bases between them. The germline V gene has CDR1 SGHAT and CDR2 FQNNGV. The CDR3 DNA sequence: TGTGCCAGCAGCCCGAGATTTTTCTCTGGAAACACCATATATTTT. Encoded protein: CASSPRFFSGNTIYF.

This sequence joins TRBV27 and TRBJ2-7; 12 nucleotides line up with TRBD2. The CDR3 runs 14 residues. The V gene end was trimmed by 6 bases and the J gene end by 4 bases; junction bases not matched to a gene: 4. The germline V gene has CDR1 MNHEY and CDR2 SMNVEV (reference sequence). CDR3 in DNA: TGTGCCAGCAGCAGGACTAGCGGGGTGTACGAGCAGTACTTC. Protein: CASSRTSGVYEQYF.

The chain carries TRBV6-5 and TRBJ1-6, with unresolved D. The CDR3 covers 15 residues. CDR1 and CDR2 from the germline V gene are MNHEY and SVGAGI. Trimming removed 3 bases at V and 7 bases at J, with 13 bases between. CDR3 protein: CASSYSSTGNSPLHF. The CDR3 DNA sequence: TGTGCCAGCAGTTATTCCTCAACCGGGAATTCACCCCTCCACTTT.

The table lists this clone with a few counts. The V call is TRBV6-4, the J call TRBJ2-6, with 7 bases that match TRBD1. In germline, CDR1 is MRHNA, CDR2 SNTAGT. The J segment lost 4 bases and the V segment lost 6 bases, leaving 9 bases of the junction unmatched. CDR3 size: 16 residues. CDR3 protein: CASSRNGDSGANVLTF. The CDR3 DNA sequence: TGTGCCAGCAGCCGAAACGGGGACAGCGGGGCCAACGTCCTGACTTTC.

V gene TRBV11-2 combines with J gene TRBJ1-4, with TRBD1 identical over 9 bases. The trim removed 5 bases at V and 10 bases at J, leaving 8 bases unmatched. The CDR3 spans 14 residues. The germline V gene has CDR1 SGHAT and CDR2 FQNNGV. Written as DNA, the CDR3 is TGTGCCAGCAGCCCGGGACAGGGTTTGCGAAAACTGTTTTTT. It specifies CASSPGQGLRKLFF. Full variable domain (missing parts from reference TRBV11-2 and TRBJ1-4): EAGVAQSPRYKIIEKRQSVAFWCNPISGHATLYWYQQILGQGPKLLIQFQNNGVVDDSQLPKDRFSAERLKGVDSTLKIQPAKLEDSAVYLCASSPGQGLRKLFFGSGTQLSVL.

This chain joins TRBV30 and TRBJ2-3; the match to TRBD2 covers 11 bases. V lost 0 bases, J lost 5 bases, and 4 bases stayed unmatched. The V gene's germline CDR1 is GTSNPN and CDR2 SVGIG (reference sequence). CDR3 length: 15 amino acids. The CDR3 coding sequence is TGTGCCTGGAGTGTACTAGCGGGAGCTGGAGATACGCAGTATTTT. Translation gives CAWSVLAGAGDTQYF.

This chain uses TRBV6-5 with TRBJ1-1, with D perhaps TRBD1 (6 bases). There are 14 residues in the CDR3. Germline V gene data show CDR1 as MNHEY and CDR2 as SVGAGI. V was pared by 6 bases and J by 0 bases, with 11 bases between. CDR3 region: CASRKGVVNTEAFF. Here the CDR3 DNA reads TGTGCCAGCAGGAAGGGGGTTGTGAACACTGAAGCTTTCTTT.

The chain recombines TRBV4-1 with TRBJ2-1, with D perhaps matching TRBD2 (6 bases). The CDR3 contains 15 residues. Trimming stripped 0 bases from V and 10 bases from J, with 16 bases between. Germline CDR1 reads MGHRA; CDR2 reads YSYEKL. CDR3 loop: CASSQDGSRSGEQFF. The CDR3 DNA is TGCGCCAGCAGCCAAGATGGGTCCAGAAGCGGGGAGCAGTTCTTC.

This clone was counted once. V is TRBV9 and J is TRBJ1-1; possible D gene TRBD1, 5 bases. The length of the CDR3 is 16 residues. V was pared by 0 bases and J by 0 bases, with 12 bases between. In germline, CDR1 is SGDLS, CDR2 YYNGEE. CDR3 sequence reads: CASSVGGDTMNTEAFF. The CDR3 DNA follows: TGTGCCAGCAGCGTAGGAGGGGATACCATGAACACTGAAGCTTTCTTT.

The chain joins TRBV19 to TRBJ1-2; D is perhaps TRBD1 (5 bases). CDR1 and CDR2 from the germline V gene are LNHDA and SQIVND (reference sequence). V gave up 0 bases and J gave up 4 bases, with 15 bases separating them. This CDR3 contains 16 residues. As DNA, the CDR3 is TGTGCCAGTAGTATAGATGACAGCCACTACAGCTATGGCTACACCTTC. As protein: CASSIDDSHYSYGYTF.

The gene calls are TRBV11-1 and TRBJ2-7; D is unresolved. The germline V and J ends were trimmed by 4 bases and 0 bases, with 10 bases remaining between them. The CDR3 spans 14 residues. Germline CDR1 and CDR2: SGHAT and FQDESV (reference sequence). DNA of the CDR3: TGTGCCAGCAGCTCCCAACGGAGCTCCTACGAGCAGTACTTC. Its translation: CASSSQRSSYEQYF.

The gene calls are TRBV30 and TRBJ2-5; maybe TRBD2 (7 bases). Germline CDR1 and CDR2: GTSNPN and SVGIG (reference sequence). V dropped 2 bases and J dropped 4 bases, with 14 bases sitting between them. The length of the CDR3 is 14 residues. DNA of the CDR3: TGTGCCTGGAGTCCCGGGGGGCCGGGAGAGACCCAGTACTTC. It codes for CAWSPGGPGETQYF.

V gene TRBV19 combines with J gene TRBJ2-7, with 8 nucleotides matching TRBD1. The CDR3 runs 18 residues. After removal of 5 bases from V and 0 bases from J, the junction contained 15 bases not matched to a gene. Germline lookup yields CDR1 LNHDA and CDR2 SQIVND (reference sequence). CDR3 protein: CASSPGTGPFHSSYEQYF. As DNA, the CDR3 is TGTGCCAGTAGTCCCGGGACAGGTCCCTTTCATTCCTCCTACGAGCAGTACTTC.

There are a few counts of this clone. The CDR3 spells CASTLKAPGYGYTF. The CDR3 DNA follows: TGTGCCAGCACACTAAAGGCTCCTGGCTATGGCTACACCTTC. The chain couples TRBV7-9 to TRBJ1-2, with D unresolved. From germline, CDR1 is SEHNR and CDR2 FQNEAQ (reference sequence). The CDR3 extends over 14 amino acids. V lost 7 bases and J lost 4, with 16 bases in between. Full variable domain (rest looked up from reference TRBV7-9 and TRBJ1-2): DTGVSQNPRHKITKRGQNVTFRCDPISEHNRLYWYRQTLGQGPEFLTYFQNEAQLEKSRLLSDRFSAERPKGSFSTLEIQRTEQGDSAMYLCASTLKAPGYGYTFGSGTRLTVV.

The V call is TRBV12-5, the J call TRBJ1-4, with D possibly being TRBD1 (6 bases). CDR3 length: 15 residues. V dropped 6 bases and J dropped 5 bases, with 16 bases sitting between them. Germline-derived CDR1 and CDR2 are LGHNT and FRNRAP. The CDR3 nucleotides are TGTGCTAGTGGACTGGGGGGGCAGGGGAATGAAAAACTGTTTTTT. This translates into CASGLGGQGNEKLFF.

The chain employs TRBV4-3 and TRBJ2-1; D call uncertain. The CDR3 covers 16 residues. Germline V gene data show CDR1 as LGHNA and CDR2 as YSLEER. Trimming shortened V by 1 base and J by 0 bases, and 10 bases separated the two germline ends. This CDR3 reads CASSQARAASYNEQFF. In DNA form, the CDR3 reads TGCGCCAGCAGCCAAGCGAGAGCCGCCTCCTACAATGAGCAGTTCTTC.

J is TRBJ2-3 and V is TRBV19, with 10 bases lining up with TRBD1. Germline V lookup: CDR1 LNHDA, CDR2 SQIVND (reference sequence). V was pared by 6 bases and J by 4 bases, with 7 bases of the junction left unmatched. The CDR3 sequence is 15 residues long. Here the CDR3 reads CASSPRGTGADTQYF. The CDR3 DNA reads TGTGCCAGTAGCCCAAGGGGGACAGGGGCAGATACGCAGTATTTT.

This clone was seen a few times. The chain uses TRBV5-1 and TRBJ2-1; 7 nucleotides line up with TRBD1. This CDR3 is built from 15 residues. The junction had 6 bases not matched to a gene; V was cut back by 1 base and J by 5 bases. Germline V gene sequence: CDR1 SGHRS, CDR2 YFSETQ. For the CDR3, the DNA is TGCGCCAGCAGCTTGTCTGGGACAGTCAACAATGAGCAGTTCTTC. It translates to CASSLSGTVNNEQFF. Supplemented by reference TRBV5-1 and TRBJ2-1, the full variable domain reads KAGVTQTPRYLIKTRGQQVTLSCSPISGHRSVSWYQQTPGQGLQFLFEYFSETQRNKGNFPGRFSGRQFSNSRSEMNVSTLELGDSALYLCASSLSGTVNNEQFFGPGTRLTVL.

The chain recombines TRBV7-2 with TRBJ2-3, with D perhaps given as TRBD1 or TRBD2 (6 bases each). Per germline, CDR1 SGHTA and CDR2 FQGNSA. The CDR3 has 16 amino acids. V was cut by 6 bases and J by 4 bases, with 20 bases left in between. The CDR3 protein is CASSPRTGAAPDTQYF. Here the CDR3 DNA reads TGTGCCAGCAGTCCAAGAACGGGGGCCGCTCCAGATACGCAGTATTTT.

The chain employs TRBV7-6 and TRBJ2-2; D may be TRBD1 (6 bases). CDR3 size: 16 residues. Germline V gene data show CDR1 as SGHVS and CDR2 as FNYEAQ. V shed 0 bases and J shed 4 bases, with 12 bases lying between them. CDR3 in DNA: TGTGCCAGCAGCTTAGCGGGGGCAGGGCTCACCGGGGAGCTGTTTTTT. Its translation: CASSLAGAGLTGELFF. Drawing the rest from reference TRBV7-6 and TRBJ2-2, the complete variable domain is GAGVSQSPRYKVTKRGQDVALRCDPISGHVSLYWYRQALGQGPEFLTYFNYEAQQDKSGLPNDRFSAERPEGSISTLTIQRTEQRDSAMYRCASSLAGAGLTGELFFGEGSRLTVL.